This T cell receptor (beta chain) was captured in a study of long-term antiretroviral therapy in people with HIV. Worth noting for this clone: Its specificity is not known.

Study results and caveats: When set beside controls, HIV repertoires had CDR3 length ranges that were narrower.

Researchers report immunoSEQ v3.0 was run at survey level. Profiling relied on immunoSEQ multiplex PCR, and the TCRdb table lists in-frame clones only, not all of them. The data hold about 23,000 clones, with more than 65% observed a single time. Post-ART PBMC samples numbered at least two per donor, and pre-ART ones at least one. The origin of this receptor is a man between 45 and 60 years old with HIV. The specimen comprised unsorted PBMCs, sampled 0.3 years after starting antiretroviral therapy.

CDR3 in amino acids: CASSFRGRGDEQFF. DNA for the CDR3: TGCGCCAGCAGCTTCCGGGGCAGGGGCGATGAGCAGTTCTTC. The J gene is TRBJ2-1, the V gene TRBV5-1; tentative D call: TRBD1 (6 bases). In germline, CDR1 is SGHRS, CDR2 YFSETQ. Trimming cost V 2 bases and J 8 bases, with 14 bases left between them. The CDR3 is 14 residues long.